The next 30 T cell receptor beta chains were all read from a single sample in a study of PD-1 blockade in classical Hodgkin lymphoma. Using immunoSEQ multiplex PCR, the repertoire was profiled, and TCRdb retains in-frame clones only, with some absent. Altogether 25,000 or so clones are present, around 69% being singletons, with the ten largest covering about 15%. Every patient was affected by relapse after autologous stem cell transplantation, while exposure to brentuximab vedotin was not uniform. This specimen consisted of peripheral blood mononuclear cells (PBMCs), obtained at baseline. These receptors were collected from a human donor with classical Hodgkin lymphoma.

The genes are TRBV4-3 and TRBJ2-1; perhaps TRBD2 as D (5 bases). Between the trimmed V and J ends, which lost 0 bases and 9 bases, there was a span of 15 bases. CDR1 is LGHNA, CDR2 YSLEER, per germline. This CDR3 is 15 amino acids long. CDR3 nucleotide sequence: TGCGCCAGCAGCCAAGATATTCTAGCCGTCACTGAGCAGTTCTTC. This gives the protein CASSQDILAVTEQFF.

V is TRBV7-9 and J is TRBJ2-5; 7 bases line up with TRBD2. Germline CDR1 is SEHNR and CDR2 is FQNEAQ (reference sequence). The CDR3 totals 15 residues. Trimming cost V 3 bases and J 4 bases; bases outside gene matches: 8. The CDR3 region has the DNA TGTGCCAGCAGCTTCTCAGCGGGACCGGTAGAGACCCAGTACTTC. This gives the protein CASSFSAGPVETQYF.

The rearrangement uses TRBV5-1 and TRBJ1-1; D is uncertain. V was shortened by 0 bases and J by 4 bases, with 7 bases between the two germline ends. The germline V gene has CDR1 SGHRS and CDR2 YFSETQ. The CDR3 length is 13 residues. In nucleotides, the CDR3 is TGCGCCAGCAGCTTGGAACAGTCCACTGAAGCTTTCTTT. It codes for CASSLEQSTEAFF.

The chain recombines TRBV6-1 with TRBJ2-3; D uncertain. Germline-derived CDR1 and CDR2 are MNHNS and SASEGT. There are 14 residues in the CDR3. V was shortened by 6 bases and J by 1 base, with 11 bases between the two germline ends. CDR3 region: CASSLEARTDTQYF. Written as DNA, the CDR3 is TGTGCCAGCAGCCTAGAGGCCCGCACAGATACGCAGTATTTT.

The V gene is TRBV5-4, the J gene TRBJ2-5; D is possibly TRBD2 (6 bases). Trimming took off 0 bases at V and 5 bases at J, with 20 bases between the two ends. Germline V CDR1 and CDR2: SGHNT, YYREEE (reference sequence). CDR3 length: 17 residues. The CDR3 coding sequence is TGTGCCAGCAGCTTGGGGGGATCGACTAGAAGAGGGGAGACCCAGTACTTC. Protein product: CASSLGGSTRRGETQYF.

This chain links TRBV11-2 with TRBJ1-4; 7 nucleotides match TRBD1. The germline gives CDR1 SGHAT, CDR2 FQNNGV. V lost 5 bases, J lost 1 base, and 4 bases stayed unmatched. CDR3 size: 15 residues. The CDR3 sequence is CASSPTGETNEKLFF. Written as DNA, the CDR3 is TGTGCCAGCAGCCCCACAGGGGAAACTAATGAAAAACTGTTTTTT.

The chain uses TRBV5-6 and TRBJ1-1, with D possibly matching TRBD1 (5 bases). Trimming took 2 bases from V and 0 from J, leaving 17 bases between them. The CDR3 length is 17 residues. Germline loops: CDR1 SGHDT, CDR2 YYEEEE. CDR3: CASSFWTKIVVNTEAFF. The CDR3 DNA reads TGTGCCAGCAGCTTCTGGACAAAAATCGTGGTGAACACTGAAGCTTTCTTT.

This chain links TRBV6-5 with TRBJ2-7; 8 nucleotides line up with TRBD2. Germline V gene sequence: CDR1 MNHEY, CDR2 SVGAGI. Trimming removed 6 bases from V and 4 bases from J; junction bases left unmatched: 5. This CDR3 contains 13 residues. The CDR3: CASRSLAGYEQYF. CDR3 DNA sequence: TGTGCCAGCAGATCGCTAGCGGGTTACGAGCAGTACTTC.

Only one count was recorded for this clone. The chain employs TRBV6-5 and TRBJ2-1, with 7 bases identical to TRBD2. Germline V lookup: CDR1 MNHEY, CDR2 SVGAGI. CDR3 length equals 14 residues. V shed 5 bases and J 5 bases; nucleotides not matched to a gene: 6. The CDR3 spells CASSPEGTNNEQFF. Written as DNA, the CDR3 is TGTGCCAGCAGTCCAGAAGGGACTAACAATGAGCAGTTCTTC.

This chain links TRBV2 with TRBJ2-1; 7 nucleotides align to TRBD1. V lost 6 bases and J lost 8; bases outside the gene matches: 7. CDR1 SNHLY and CDR2 FYNNEI come from the germline V gene. The CDR3 has 13 residues. For the CDR3, the DNA is TGTGCCAGCAGAGAGACAGGGTACGATGAGCAGTTCTTC. This codes for CASRETGYDEQFF.

The chain links TRBV10-3 to TRBJ2-2; no clear D. Trimming took off 4 bases at V and 5 bases at J, with 23 bases between the two ends. Germline V gene sequence: CDR1 ENHRY, CDR2 SYGVKD. This CDR3 contains 18 residues. In DNA, the CDR3 is TGTGCCATCAGTGTGGAGATTAGCATGACAAGAACAACCGGGGAGCTGTTTTTT. Its translation: CAISVEISMTRTTGELFF.

This chain links TRBV10-3 with TRBJ2-5; 7 bases are shared with TRBD1. The germline gives CDR1 ENHRY, CDR2 SYGVKD. The junction had 10 bases not matched to a gene; V was cut back by 2 bases and J by 4 bases. The CDR3 covers 16 residues. DNA of the CDR3: TGTGCCATCAGTGAGGATTCGTGGGACAGTGGAGAGACCCAGTACTTC. This gives the protein CAISEDSWDSGETQYF.

The V call is TRBV10-3, the J call TRBJ2-3, with TRBD2 as a possible D gene (5 bases). This CDR3 is built from 14 residues. From germline, CDR1 is ENHRY and CDR2 SYGVKD. V gave up 6 bases and J gave up 2 bases, with 12 bases separating them. CDR3 amino acids: CAIRAGLYTDTQYF. The DNA of the CDR3 is TGTGCCATCAGGGCCGGACTGTACACAGATACGCAGTATTTT.

This chain connects TRBV5-1 to TRBJ2-1; D perhaps matches TRBD2 (6 bases). Per the germline V gene, CDR1 is SGHRS and CDR2 is YFSETQ. The V end was cut by 5 bases, the J end by 4 bases, with 16 bases between. This CDR3 is 15 amino acids long. CDR3 sequence: CASRVSRDFYNEQFF. CDR3 nucleotide sequence: TGCGCCAGCAGGGTCTCTCGGGACTTTTACAATGAGCAGTTCTTC.

This sequence joins TRBV19 and TRBJ2-3; D uncertain. CDR1 LNHDA and CDR2 SQIVND come from the germline V gene (reference sequence). Between the trimmed V and J ends, which lost 3 bases and 1 base, there was a span of 11 bases. The CDR3 is 15 amino acids. CDR3 nucleotide sequence: TGTGCCAGTAGTATCAACCCTAGAGGCACAGATACGCAGTATTTT. It specifies CASSINPRGTDTQYF.

The rearrangement links TRBV7-9 to TRBJ1-2, with a tentative D call TRBD1 (6 bases). CDR3 length: 17 amino acids. Trimming removed 5 bases at V and 8 bases at J, with 27 bases between. The V gene's germline CDR1 is SEHNR and CDR2 FQNEAQ (reference sequence). The CDR3 DNA reads as TGTGCCAGCAGCCAACTACAGGGTTTATCCCGCCGTGAGGGCTACACCTTC. Amino acid sequence: CASSQLQGLSRREGYTF.

This rearrangement joins TRBV11-2 to TRBJ2-5, with 12 bases aligning to TRBD1. This CDR3 has 15 residues. V dropped 6 bases and J dropped 1; count of bases not matched to a gene: 3. Germline CDR1 SGHAT, CDR2 FQNNGV. The CDR3 DNA sequence: TGTGCCAGCAGGGGGACAGGGGGCATCCAAGAGACCCAGTACTTC. Its protein is CASRGTGGIQETQYF.

CDR3 nucleotides: TGTGCCAGCAGCCGCCGGGGGGGCGCGAACACTGAAGCTTTCTTT. Amino acid sequence: CASSRRGGANTEAFF. The rearrangement links TRBV7-2 to TRBJ1-1; tentative D call: TRBD1 (6 bases). V was cut by 5 bases and J by 1 base, with 14 bases left in between. The CDR3 totals 15 residues. The germline V gene encodes CDR1 SGHTA and CDR2 FQGNSA.

Sample share makes this clone medium-sized. This rearrangement joins TRBV5-6 to TRBJ2-7; D ambiguous. V lost 4 bases to trimming and J lost 3 bases, with 14 bases between them. The CDR3 contains 14 residues. In germline, CDR1 is SGHDT, CDR2 YYEEEE. CDR3 region: CASSLGGDFYEQYV. CDR3 nucleotide sequence: TGTGCCAGCAGCCTCGGCGGCGATTTCTACGAGCAGTACGTC.

The gene calls are TRBV6-1 and TRBJ1-5, with 8 bases matching TRBD1. Losses at the gene ends were 6 bases for V and 6 bases for J; bases not matched to a gene: 10. Germline values: CDR1 MNHNS, CDR2 SASEGT. The CDR3 length is 15 residues. CDR3 residues: CASSDQDRASQPQHF. The CDR3 coding sequence is TGTGCCAGCAGCGACCAGGACAGGGCATCTCAGCCCCAGCATTTT.

The chain has TRBV19 and TRBJ2-3; D is unresolved. The V gene lost 0 bases and the J gene lost 1 base, with 8 bases spanning the gap. CDR1 and CDR2 from the germline V gene are LNHDA and SQIVND (reference sequence). The CDR3 consists of 15 residues. CDR3 in DNA: TGTGCCAGTAGTATAGAGAGCAGCCGCACAGATACGCAGTATTTT. It encodes CASSIESSRTDTQYF.

A few counts support this clone. The chain links TRBV4-1 to TRBJ1-5, with 9 bases aligning to TRBD1. Germline trimming cut 3 bases from V and 4 bases from J; bases unmatched to any gene: 4. CDR3 length: 15 amino acids. From germline, CDR1 is MGHRA and CDR2 YSYEKL. The CDR3 sequence: CASSQGQGFNQPQHF. The CDR3 DNA follows: TGCGCCAGCAGCCAGGGACAGGGATTTAATCAGCCCCAGCATTTT.

This chain links TRBV6-5 with TRBJ1-6; the D is unclear. The V and J ends lost 2 bases and 4 bases respectively, with 9 bases between them. The CDR3 consists of 15 residues. In germline, CDR1 is MNHEY, CDR2 SVGAGI. The CDR3, as DNA: TGTGCCAGCAGTTACGATTCGCCTTATAATTCACCCCTCCACTTT. Translation gives CASSYDSPYNSPLHF.

The chain couples TRBV5-1 to TRBJ2-5, with D possibly matching TRBD1 (6 bases). V was shortened by 0 bases and J by 6 bases, with 9 bases between the two germline ends. CDR3 length equals 13 residues. Germline V gene sequence: CDR1 SGHRS, CDR2 YFSETQ. The CDR3 protein is CASSLDRVKTQYF. As DNA, the CDR3 is TGCGCCAGCAGCTTGGACAGGGTAAAGACCCAGTACTTC.

This rearrangement joins TRBV19 to TRBJ1-6, with unresolved D. This CDR3 has 13 residues. Trimming removed 6 bases from V and 7 bases from J, with 10 bases in between. The germline CDR1 and CDR2 sequences are LNHDA and SQIVND (reference sequence). As DNA, the CDR3 is TGTGCCAGTAGCCTTCTTGGGAATTCACCCCTCCACTTT. Protein: CASSLLGNSPLHF.

The chain uses TRBV9 and TRBJ1-1; 7 positions agree with TRBD1. Germline V lookup: CDR1 SGDLS, CDR2 YYNGEE. This CDR3 region has 17 residues. The J segment lost 2 bases and the V segment lost 4 bases, leaving 14 bases of the junction unmatched. The CDR3 nucleotides read TGTGCCAGCAGCCCTCCTTTATGGACAGGTTTAAACACTGAAGCTTTCTTT. Translation: CASSPPLWTGLNTEAFF.

The chain carries TRBV2 and TRBJ1-1; D is ambiguous. The CDR3 covers 14 residues. The germline V and J ends were trimmed by 8 bases and 3 bases, with 16 bases remaining between them. Germline V gives CDR1 SNHLY, CDR2 FYNNEI. Here the CDR3 DNA reads TGTGCCAGCGGACCGGGGAGGGATGACACTGAAGCTTTCTTT. Amino acids: CASGPGRDDTEAFF. The variable domain in full, completed from reference TRBV2 and TRBJ1-1, reads EPEVTQTPSHQVTQMGQEVILRCVPISNHLYFYWYRQILGQKVEFLVSFYNNEISEKSEIFDDQFSVERPDGSNFTLKIRSTKLEDSAMYFCASGPGRDDTEAFFGQGTRLTVV.

The chain has TRBV5-1 and TRBJ2-2, with TRBD2 as a possible D gene (6 bases). Per the germline V gene, CDR1 is SGHRS and CDR2 is YFSETQ. The CDR3 covers 16 residues. Trimming took off 6 bases at V and 0 bases at J, with 15 bases between the two ends. CDR3 protein: CASIRETAANTGELFF. The CDR3 DNA reads TGCGCCAGCATTCGGGAGACGGCTGCGAACACCGGGGAGCTGTTTTTT.

The chain is built from TRBV7-2 and TRBJ2-5; 10 bases align to TRBD2. V was pared by 2 bases and J by 6 bases, with 3 bases of the junction left unmatched. This CDR3 is built from 14 residues. The V gene's germline CDR1 is SGHTA and CDR2 FQGNSA. The CDR3: CASSLSGGAQTQYF. CDR3 bases: TGTGCCAGCAGCTTAAGCGGGGGGGCACAGACCCAGTACTTC.

The rearrangement links TRBV7-2 to TRBJ2-1, with D unclear. Between the trimmed V and J ends, which lost 1 base and 7 bases, there was a span of 8 bases. The CDR3 runs 13 residues. The germline CDR1 and CDR2 sequences are SGHTA and FQGNSA. This CDR3 is CASSLEYPNEQFF. CDR3 DNA: TGTGCCAGCAGCTTAGAGTACCCTAATGAGCAGTTCTTC.